This T cell receptor (beta chain) was recovered during a study of T-cell memory formation after mild COVID-19. In the study overall: TCR clusters showed largely donor specificity.

On this clonotype: The antigen is not known.

MiXCR, run by TCRdb on the 5' RACE reads, gives a single entry per CDR3 protein. The sample records roughly 400,000 distinct CDR3 sequences, roughly 17% being singletons. Study conclusions and caveats: Balance between CD4 and CD8 was seen in clones contracting day 15 to 85, and a CD4+ lean was seen in later expanders.

CDR3 length: 13 amino acids. V was shortened by 10 bases and J by 5 bases, with 15 bases between the two germline ends. In germline, CDR1 is MGHDK, CDR2 SYGVNS. This sequence originates from a young man who had mild COVID-19 (a few samples of this study predate the infection). Cell type and time point are not known. The V call is TRBV25-1, the J call TRBJ2-1; possibly TRBD2 for D (6 bases). The source material was PBMCs or a T cell subset sorted from them (not recorded which). DNA of the CDR3: TGTGCCACTAGGGACTTAGGGAACAATGAGCAGTTCTTC. Protein product: CATRDLGNNEQFF. Variable domain in full (rest from reference TRBV25-1 and TRBJ2-1): EADIYQTPRYLVIGTGKKITLECSQTMGHDKMYWYQQDPGMELHLIHYSYGVNSTEKGDLSSESTVSRIRTEHFPLTLESARPSHTSQYLCATRDLGNNEQFFGPGTRLTVL.